This is a list of T cell receptor beta chains from one sample in a study of response to subunit inactivated influenza vaccine. TCRdb independently ran MiXCR on the RT-PCR reads; one entry per CDR3 protein. The repertoire includes roughly 550,000 distinct CDR3 sequences, less than 25% of them detected once, and approximately 2.9% sits in the top ten. The sample was also reused in another study, on T cells expressing NK-cell markers.

The specimen comprised CD4+ T cells sorted from PBMCs, sampled about 11 days after vaccination. The source of these receptors is a man aged 50 or older who received an inactivated influenza vaccine. Each CDR3 is given with its conserved first and last residue. The order of the fields is clone size, J gene, V gene, D gene, CDR3 DNA, CDR3 protein. A D gene is named only where the DNA matches it firmly. Clone size is given for some rows only: seen once, a few or many times, or a class if the clone is expanded.

clone size: -; J gene: TRBJ1-1; V gene: TRBV5-6; D gene: -; CDR3 DNA: TGTGCCAGCAGCTGGGTCTCTAACACTGAAGCTTTCTTT; CDR3 protein: CASSWVSNTEAFF
clone size: -; J gene: TRBJ2-7; V gene: TRBV5-5; D gene: -; CDR3 DNA: TGTGCCAGCAGCTTGGCGGGGTGGAGCTCCTACGAGCAGTACTTC; CDR3 protein: CASSLAGWSSYEQYF
clone size: few; J gene: TRBJ2-1; V gene: TRBV3-1; D gene: TRBD2; CDR3 DNA: TGTGCCAGCAGCCAAGAGGGGACTATTCAGCAGTTCTTC; CDR3 protein: CASSQEGTIQQFF
clone size: many; J gene: TRBJ2-7; V gene: TRBV14; D gene: -; CDR3 DNA: TGTGCCAGCAGCCCCACAGGGTTCTCCTACGAGCAGTACTTC; CDR3 protein: CASSPTGFSYEQYF
clone size: few; J gene: TRBJ1-1; V gene: TRBV19; D gene: TRBD1; CDR3 DNA: TGTGCCAGTAGTACCACCGGGACAGGGGCCATGAACACTGAAGCTTTCTTT; CDR3 protein: CASSTTGTGAMNTEAFF
clone size: -; J gene: TRBJ2-5; V gene: TRBV5-4; D gene: TRBD2; CDR3 DNA: TGTGCCAGCAGCTGGGGACTAGCGGGACAAGAGACCCAGTACTTC; CDR3 protein: CASSWGLAGQETQYF
clone size: few; J gene: TRBJ2-1; V gene: TRBV5-1; D gene: -; CDR3 DNA: TGCGCCAGCAGCTTGGGGACTAATAACAATGAGCAGTTCTTC; CDR3 protein: CASSLGTNNNEQFF
clone size: -; J gene: TRBJ2-5; V gene: TRBV28; D gene: TRBD1; CDR3 DNA: TGTGCCAGCAGGCAACAGGGGTCCCACAGGGAGACCCAGTACTTC; CDR3 protein: CASRQQGSHRETQYF
clone size: -; J gene: TRBJ2-5; V gene: TRBV6-6; D gene: -; CDR3 DNA: TGTGCCAGCACCAACAGATCGGAGACCCAGTACTTC; CDR3 protein: CASTNRSETQYF
clone size: -; J gene: TRBJ1-6; V gene: TRBV7-9; D gene: -; CDR3 DNA: TGTGCCAGCACCCCCTTTCTGGCACAGGTCGGTTCACCCCTCCACTTT; CDR3 protein: CASTPFLAQVGSPLHF
clone size: few; J gene: TRBJ2-5; V gene: TRBV10-3; D gene: TRBD1; CDR3 DNA: TGTGCCATCAGGCACGGGGGACAGGACCAAGAGACCCAGTACTTC; CDR3 protein: CAIRHGGQDQETQYF
clone size: few; J gene: TRBJ1-1; V gene: TRBV29-1; D gene: TRBD1; CDR3 DNA: TGCAGCGCTGATCAGGGGGCTACTGAAGCTTTCTTT; CDR3 protein: CSADQGATEAFF
clone size: -; J gene: TRBJ2-5; V gene: TRBV7-2; D gene: -; CDR3 DNA: TGTGCCAGCAGCTTAGCGGCTTGGGGGTGGGGGCTTACAGAGACCCAGTACTTC; CDR3 protein: CASSLAAWGWGLTETQYF
clone size: few; J gene: TRBJ2-3; V gene: TRBV20-1; D gene: -; CDR3 DNA: TGCAGTGCTAGAGGACACGGCACTAGCACAGATACGCAGTATTTT; CDR3 protein: CSARGHGTSTDTQYF
clone size: few; J gene: TRBJ1-1; V gene: TRBV5-1; D gene: -; CDR3 DNA: TGCGCCAGCAGCCTAAGGGCCTCCGTGAACACTGAAGCTTTCTTT; CDR3 protein: CASSLRASVNTEAFF
clone size: few; J gene: TRBJ1-5; V gene: TRBV30; D gene: TRBD1; CDR3 DNA: TGTGCCTGGAGTTTGGGACAGGGGTACCAGCCCCAGCATTTT; CDR3 protein: CAWSLGQGYQPQHF
clone size: -; J gene: TRBJ1-5; V gene: TRBV20-1; D gene: -; CDR3 DNA: TGCAGTGCTAGAGATCCAGGGCAGAACAATCAGCCCCAGCATTTT; CDR3 protein: CSARDPGQNNQPQHF
clone size: few; J gene: TRBJ2-7; V gene: TRBV25-1; D gene: -; CDR3 DNA: TGTGCCAGCAGTGAATCGGGGCAGCGAAGCTACGAGCAGTACTTC; CDR3 protein: CASSESGQRSYEQYF
clone size: few; J gene: TRBJ1-1; V gene: TRBV6-5; D gene: -; CDR3 DNA: TGTGCCAGCAGCCCAGGGTGGACTGAAGCTTTCTTT; CDR3 protein: CASSPGWTEAFF
clone size: -; J gene: TRBJ2-7; V gene: TRBV29-1; D gene: TRBD2; CDR3 DNA: TGCAGCGTTTTTAGCGGGGGCGGCTACGAGCAGTACTTC; CDR3 protein: CSVFSGGGYEQYF
clone size: -; J gene: TRBJ2-7; V gene: TRBV20-1; D gene: TRBD1; CDR3 DNA: TGCAGTGCCCGGGGCACAGGGGGCGCGTTTCCCGGCGAGCAGTACTTC; CDR3 protein: CSARGTGGAFPGEQYF
clone size: -; J gene: TRBJ1-4; V gene: TRBV4-3; D gene: -; CDR3 DNA: TGCGCCAGCAGCCCAGATTGGGTAGGGGGTGGTGAAAAACTGTTTTTT; CDR3 protein: CASSPDWVGGGEKLFF
clone size: -; J gene: TRBJ2-1; V gene: TRBV29-1; D gene: TRBD1; CDR3 DNA: TGCAGCGTTGAAATAGGGACAGACCGGTTCTTC; CDR3 protein: CSVEIGTDRFF
clone size: many; J gene: TRBJ1-1; V gene: TRBV12-3/TRBV12-4; D gene: -; CDR3 DNA: TGTGCCAGCAGAGCTTTGGGGGGCACTGAAGCTTTCTTT; CDR3 protein: CASRALGGTEAFF
clone size: -; J gene: TRBJ2-7; V gene: TRBV6-2/TRBV6-3; D gene: -; CDR3 DNA: TGTGCCACCACCGCAACAGGCTACGAGCAGTACTTC; CDR3 protein: CATTATGYEQYF
clone size: few; J gene: TRBJ1-1; V gene: TRBV11-3; D gene: -; CDR3 DNA: TGTGCCAGCAGCTCCACAGCGGGGTTGAACACTGAAGCTTTCTTT; CDR3 protein: CASSSTAGLNTEAFF
clone size: -; J gene: TRBJ2-3; V gene: TRBV5-1; D gene: -; CDR3 DNA: TGCGCCAGCAGCTGGAGCGGGCATAGCACAGATACGCAGTATTTT; CDR3 protein: CASSWSGHSTDTQYF
clone size: -; J gene: TRBJ2-3; V gene: TRBV5-6; D gene: TRBD1; CDR3 DNA: TGTGCCAGCAGCTTGGGGGACAGGGAGGCAGATACGCAGTATTTT; CDR3 protein: CASSLGDREADTQYF
clone size: few; J gene: TRBJ2-7; V gene: TRBV10-3; D gene: -; CDR3 DNA: TGTGCCATCAGCCGGGACAGGGGGTTTGGACTAGCGGGCGGCGAGCAGTACTTC; CDR3 protein: CAISRDRGFGLAGGEQYF
clone size: -; J gene: TRBJ2-1; V gene: TRBV4-3; D gene: -; CDR3 DNA: TGCGCCAGCAGCCAAGACTGGCTAGCGAACAATGAGCAGTTCTTC; CDR3 protein: CASSQDWLANNEQFF
clone size: few; J gene: TRBJ2-5; V gene: TRBV20-1; D gene: TRBD2; CDR3 DNA: TGCAGTGCCACTAGCGGGAGGGCCGCAGAGACCCAGTACTTC; CDR3 protein: CSATSGRAAETQYF
clone size: few; J gene: TRBJ1-2; V gene: TRBV15; D gene: -; CDR3 DNA: TGTGCCACCAGCAGAGATATGGTGACAGCTAGGTCTAACTATGGCTACACCTTC; CDR3 protein: CATSRDMVTARSNYGYTF
clone size: many; J gene: TRBJ1-2; V gene: TRBV4-3; D gene: -; CDR3 DNA: TGCGCCAGCAGCCAAGACAGGGCTAACTATGGCTACACCTTC; CDR3 protein: CASSQDRANYGYTF
clone size: few; J gene: TRBJ1-2; V gene: TRBV7-9; D gene: -; CDR3 DNA: TGTGCCAGCAGCTTACTAAGGCAGCCAAACTATGGCTACACCTTC; CDR3 protein: CASSLLRQPNYGYTF
clone size: -; J gene: TRBJ2-1; V gene: TRBV6-1; D gene: -; CDR3 DNA: TGTGCCAGTGAGGAGAGCTCCTACAATGAGCAGTTCTTC; CDR3 protein: CASEESSYNEQFF